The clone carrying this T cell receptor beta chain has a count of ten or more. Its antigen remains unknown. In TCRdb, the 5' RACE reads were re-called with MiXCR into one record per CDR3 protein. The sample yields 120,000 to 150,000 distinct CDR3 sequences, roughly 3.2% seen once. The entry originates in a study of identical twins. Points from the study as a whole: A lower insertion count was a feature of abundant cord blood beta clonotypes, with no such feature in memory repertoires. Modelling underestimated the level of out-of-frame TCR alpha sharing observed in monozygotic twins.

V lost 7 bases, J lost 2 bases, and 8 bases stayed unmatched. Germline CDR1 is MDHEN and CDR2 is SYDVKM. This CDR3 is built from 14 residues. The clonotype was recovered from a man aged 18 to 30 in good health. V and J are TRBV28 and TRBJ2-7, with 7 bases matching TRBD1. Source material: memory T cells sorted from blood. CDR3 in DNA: TGTGCCAGCACCCCCTCGGGACAGCCCTACGAGCAGTACTTC. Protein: CASTPSGQPYEQYF.